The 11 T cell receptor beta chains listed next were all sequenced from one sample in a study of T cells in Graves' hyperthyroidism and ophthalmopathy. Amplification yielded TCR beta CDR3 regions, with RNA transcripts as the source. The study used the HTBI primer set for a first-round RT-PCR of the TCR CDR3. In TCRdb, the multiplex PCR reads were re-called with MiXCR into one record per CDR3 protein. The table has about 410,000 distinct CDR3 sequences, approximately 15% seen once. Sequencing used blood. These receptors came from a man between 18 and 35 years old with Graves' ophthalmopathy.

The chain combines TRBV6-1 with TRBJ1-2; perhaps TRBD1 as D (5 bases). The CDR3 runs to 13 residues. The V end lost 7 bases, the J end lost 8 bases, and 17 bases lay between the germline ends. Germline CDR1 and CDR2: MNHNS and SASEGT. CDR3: CASTRRGGGGYTF. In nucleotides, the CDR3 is TGTGCCAGCACTAGACGGGGGGGAGGGGGCTACACCTTC.

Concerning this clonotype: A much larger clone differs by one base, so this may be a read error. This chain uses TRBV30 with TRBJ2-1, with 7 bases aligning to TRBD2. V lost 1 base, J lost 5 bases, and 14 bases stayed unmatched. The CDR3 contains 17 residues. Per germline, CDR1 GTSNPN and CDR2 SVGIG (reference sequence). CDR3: CAWSDGRNSLHNNEQFF. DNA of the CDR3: TGTGCCTGGAGTGACGGGAGGAACTCTCTCCATAACAATGAGCAGTTCTTC.

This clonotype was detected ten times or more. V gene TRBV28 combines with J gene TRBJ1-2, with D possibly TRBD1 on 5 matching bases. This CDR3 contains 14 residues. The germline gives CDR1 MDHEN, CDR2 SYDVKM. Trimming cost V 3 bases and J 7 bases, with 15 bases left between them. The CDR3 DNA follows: TGTGCCAGCAGTTTGGACGGGACGAGGGGTGGCTACACCTTC. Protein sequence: CASSLDGTRGGYTF.

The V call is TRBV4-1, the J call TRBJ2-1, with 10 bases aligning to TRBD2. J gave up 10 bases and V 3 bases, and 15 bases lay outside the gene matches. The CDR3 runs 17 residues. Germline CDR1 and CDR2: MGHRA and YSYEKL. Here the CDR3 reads CASSHNRASGSRSEQFF. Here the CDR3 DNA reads TGCGCCAGCAGCCATAACAGGGCTAGCGGGAGCCGCTCCGAGCAGTTCTTC.

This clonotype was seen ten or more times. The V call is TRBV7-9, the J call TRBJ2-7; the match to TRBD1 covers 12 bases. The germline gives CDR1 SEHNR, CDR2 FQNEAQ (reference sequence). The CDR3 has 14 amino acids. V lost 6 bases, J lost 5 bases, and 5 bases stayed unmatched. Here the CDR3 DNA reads TGTGCCAGCAGTCCCGGGACAGGGGGCGACGAGCAGTACTTC. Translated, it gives CASSPGTGGDEQYF. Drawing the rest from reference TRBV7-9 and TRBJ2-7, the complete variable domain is DTGVSQNPRHKITKRGQNVTFRCDPISEHNRLYWYRQTLGQGPEFLTYFQNEAQLEKSRLLSDRFSAERPKGSFSTLEIQRTEQGDSAMYLCASSPGTGGDEQYFGPGTRLTVT.

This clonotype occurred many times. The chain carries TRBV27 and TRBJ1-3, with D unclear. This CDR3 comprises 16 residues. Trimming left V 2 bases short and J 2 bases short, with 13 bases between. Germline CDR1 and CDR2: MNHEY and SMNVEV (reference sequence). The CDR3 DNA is TGTGCCAGCAGTTTACTGTCCTCGGGGACTGGAAACACCATATATTTT. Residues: CASSLLSSGTGNTIYF.

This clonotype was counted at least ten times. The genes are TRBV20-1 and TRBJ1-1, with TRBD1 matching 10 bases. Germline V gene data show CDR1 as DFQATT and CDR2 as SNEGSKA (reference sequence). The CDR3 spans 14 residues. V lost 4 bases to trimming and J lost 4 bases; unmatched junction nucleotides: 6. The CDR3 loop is CSAKKTGGPTEAFF. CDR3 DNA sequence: TGCAGTGCTAAAAAGACAGGGGGCCCCACTGAAGCTTTCTTT.

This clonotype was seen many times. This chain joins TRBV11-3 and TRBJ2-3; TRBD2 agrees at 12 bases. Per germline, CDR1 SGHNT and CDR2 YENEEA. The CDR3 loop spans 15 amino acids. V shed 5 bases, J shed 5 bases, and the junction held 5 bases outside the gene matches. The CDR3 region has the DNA TGTGCCAGCAGCATTATGGGACTAGCGGGAGATACGCAGTATTTT. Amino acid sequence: CASSIMGLAGDTQYF.

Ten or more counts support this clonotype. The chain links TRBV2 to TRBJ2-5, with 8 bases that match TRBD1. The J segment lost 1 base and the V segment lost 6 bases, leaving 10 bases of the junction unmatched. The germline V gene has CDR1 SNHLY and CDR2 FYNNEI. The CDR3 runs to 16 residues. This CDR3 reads CASSQQKGTGQETQYF. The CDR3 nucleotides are TGTGCCAGCAGCCAACAAAAAGGGACAGGCCAAGAGACCCAGTACTTC.

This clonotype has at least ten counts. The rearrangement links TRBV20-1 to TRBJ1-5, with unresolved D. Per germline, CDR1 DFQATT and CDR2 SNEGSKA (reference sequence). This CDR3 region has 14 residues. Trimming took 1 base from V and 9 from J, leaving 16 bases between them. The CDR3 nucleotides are TGCAGTGCTAGAGGTCCGAACCCGGTTGGGCCCCAGCATTTT. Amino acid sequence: CSARGPNPVGPQHF.

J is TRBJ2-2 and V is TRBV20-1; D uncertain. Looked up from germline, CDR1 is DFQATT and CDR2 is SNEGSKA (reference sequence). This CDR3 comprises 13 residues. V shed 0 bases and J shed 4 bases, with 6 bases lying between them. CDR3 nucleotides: TGCAGTGCTAGAGATCGTGGCACCGGGGAGCTGTTTTTT. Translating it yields CSARDRGTGELFF.